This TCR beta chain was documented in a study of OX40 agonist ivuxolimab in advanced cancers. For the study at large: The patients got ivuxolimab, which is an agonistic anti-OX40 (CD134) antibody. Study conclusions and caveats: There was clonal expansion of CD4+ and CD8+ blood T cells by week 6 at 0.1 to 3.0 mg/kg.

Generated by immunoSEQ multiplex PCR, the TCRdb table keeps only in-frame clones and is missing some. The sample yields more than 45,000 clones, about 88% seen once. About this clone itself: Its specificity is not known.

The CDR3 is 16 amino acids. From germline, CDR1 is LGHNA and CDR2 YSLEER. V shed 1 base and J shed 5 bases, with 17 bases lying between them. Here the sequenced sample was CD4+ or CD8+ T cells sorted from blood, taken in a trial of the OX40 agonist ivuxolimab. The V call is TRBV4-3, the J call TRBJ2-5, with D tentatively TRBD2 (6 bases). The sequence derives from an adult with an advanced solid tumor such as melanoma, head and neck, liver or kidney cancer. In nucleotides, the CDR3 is TGCGCCAGCAGCCAAGGATACGGGTTTGGGGGGGAGACCCAGTACTTC. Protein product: CASSQGYGFGGETQYF.